This is a list of T cell receptor beta chains from one sample in a study of blood T cell repertoires in COVID-19. Clones were read by immunoSEQ multiplex PCR, and TCRdb kept only the in-frame ones, dropping some. The data contain roughly 290,000 clones, 75% to 90% of them singletons. The specimen was PBMCs or T cells enriched from blood (not recorded which). The receptors were sampled from a woman between 40 and 50 years old who had recovered from COVID-19. CDR3s include the opening cysteine and the closing phenylalanine or tryptophan. A D gene is named only where the DNA matches it firmly. The size field is filled for only some rows; it gives once, few, many or a size class.

v_gene: TRBV9
j_gene: TRBJ1-1
abundance: once
d_gene: TRBD1
CDR3nt: TGTGCCAGCAGCGGACAGGGTTCGAACACTGAAGCTTTCTTT
CDR3aa: CASSGQGSNTEAFF

v_gene: TRBV5-1
j_gene: TRBJ1-3
abundance: .
d_gene: TRBD1
CDR3nt: TGCGCCAGCAGCCCGGGACAGGGGATAGGAAACACCATATATTTT
CDR3aa: CASSPGQGIGNTIYF

v_gene: TRBV3-1/TRBV3-2
j_gene: TRBJ2-1
abundance: once
d_gene: .
CDR3nt: TGTGCCAGCAGTCAAGGTCGGGGGACAGAAGTAGATGAGCAGTTCTTC
CDR3aa: CASSQGRGTEVDEQFF

v_gene: TRBV7-3
j_gene: TRBJ2-3
abundance: .
d_gene: .
CDR3nt: TGTGCCAGCAGCGTCGCCAGGGGTGCAGATACGCAGTATTTT
CDR3aa: CASSVARGADTQYF

v_gene: TRBV30
j_gene: TRBJ1-2
abundance: once
d_gene: .
CDR3nt: TGTGCCTCTCCCCTCCCCCACTATGGCTACACCTTC
CDR3aa: CASPLPHYGYTF

v_gene: TRBV11-2
j_gene: TRBJ1-3
abundance: .
d_gene: .
CDR3nt: TGTGCCAGCAGCTTACAGACTTTCACATCTGGAAACACCATATATTTT
CDR3aa: CASSLQTFTSGNTIYF

v_gene: TRBV7-9
j_gene: TRBJ1-4
abundance: .
d_gene: .
CDR3nt: TGTGCCAGCAGCCTCGGGGGAGGGGCGGGAGAAAAACTGTTTTTT
CDR3aa: CASSLGGGAGEKLFF

v_gene: TRBV12-3/TRBV12-4
j_gene: TRBJ2-7
abundance: .
d_gene: .
CDR3nt: TGTGCCAGCAGCAAGGGGTATGAGCAGTACTTC
CDR3aa: CASSKGYEQYF

v_gene: TRBV5-1
j_gene: TRBJ2-7
abundance: .
d_gene: .
CDR3nt: TGCGCCAGCAGCCTGGGACAATCCGCATCCTACGAGCAGTACTTC
CDR3aa: CASSLGQSASYEQYF

v_gene: TRBV30
j_gene: TRBJ1-1
abundance: .
d_gene: .
CDR3nt: TGTGCCTGGAGTGTAACTGCGGACACTGAAGCTTTCTTT
CDR3aa: CAWSVTADTEAFF

v_gene: TRBV7-8
j_gene: TRBJ2-2
abundance: .
d_gene: .
CDR3nt: TGTGCCAGCAGCTTAGACAGGGTGAACACCGGGGAGCTGTTTTTT
CDR3aa: CASSLDRVNTGELFF

v_gene: TRBV3-1/TRBV3-2
j_gene: TRBJ2-1
abundance: .
d_gene: .
CDR3nt: TGTGCCAGCAGCCATTTTTTATCGAGACGGAGCTCCTACAATGAGCAGTTCTTC
CDR3aa: CASSHFLSRRSSYNEQFF